One sample yielded the 32 T cell receptor beta chains listed below, sequenced in a study of cytomegalovirus exposure and HLA in healthy donors. TCRdb keeps only in-frame clones here, not all; method: immunoSEQ multiplex PCR. The sample has some 60,000 clones; approximately 96% are singletons. The material sequenced was PBMCs. The source is a young man in good health and CMV-seronegative.

The J gene is TRBJ2-2, the V gene TRBV5-1, with 10 bases lining up with TRBD2. Germline V gene data show CDR1 as SGHRS and CDR2 as YFSETQ. Trimming cost V 4 bases and J 5 bases; bases outside gene matches: 11. This CDR3 spans 17 amino acids. This chain's CDR3 is CASSLDLYSGRTGELFF. The DNA for the CDR3 is TGCGCCAGCAGCCTGGATCTTTATAGCGGGAGGACCGGGGAGCTGTTTTTT. The variable domain in full, with the rest retrieved from reference TRBV5-1 and TRBJ2-2, is KAGVTQTPRYLIKTRGQQVTLSCSPISGHRSVSWYQQTPGQGLQFLFEYFSETQRNKGNFPGRFSGRQFSNSRSEMNVSTLELGDSALYLCASSLDLYSGRTGELFFGEGSRLTVL.

The V and J genes are TRBV7-6 and TRBJ2-3, with D perhaps matching TRBD2 (5 bases). Germline-derived CDR1 and CDR2 are SGHVS and FNYEAQ. V dropped 0 bases and J dropped 2 bases, with 18 bases sitting between them. The CDR3 has 18 residues. CDR3 region: CASSLAGLLGSPTDTQYF. DNA of the CDR3: TGTGCCAGCAGCTTAGCGGGTTTATTAGGGAGCCCCACAGATACGCAGTATTTT.

The chain employs TRBV6-4 and TRBJ1-5, with 7 bases that match TRBD1. Germline-derived CDR1 and CDR2 are MRHNA and SNTAGT. The CDR3 totals 13 residues. Unmatched junction bases numbered 11, after V lost 3 bases and J lost 15 bases. CDR3 nucleotides: TGTGCCAGCAGTGAAGTTGGAGGGGGCCTTCGGCATTTT. Encoded protein: CASSEVGGGLRHF.

This chain joins TRBV5-5 and TRBJ2-1; maybe TRBD2 (6 bases). Per the germline V gene, CDR1 is SGHKS and CDR2 is YYEKEE (reference sequence). The CDR3 loop spans 14 amino acids. Trimming removed 0 bases at V and 7 bases at J, with 11 bases between. The CDR3 sequence is CASSLVSAGNEQFF. The DNA for the CDR3 is TGTGCCAGCAGCTTGGTTAGTGCGGGGAATGAGCAGTTCTTC.

This chain uses TRBV10-2 with TRBJ2-2; D is ambiguous. Trimming removed 0 bases from V and 1 base from J, with 6 bases in between. Germline V lookup: CDR1 WSHSY, CDR2 SAAADI. This CDR3 comprises 15 residues. The CDR3 DNA follows: TGCGCCAGCAGTGAGTCGTACGGGAACACCGGGGAGCTGTTTTTT. Protein: CASSESYGNTGELFF.

The chain employs TRBV27 and TRBJ1-1; D gene uncertain. Germline V gene sequence: CDR1 MNHEY, CDR2 SMNVEV (reference sequence). The CDR3 is 12 residues long. V was trimmed by 6 bases and J by 6 bases, leaving 11 bases between them. CDR3 DNA sequence: TGTGCCAGCAGCTCGCCGGGAGCTGAAGCTTTCTTT. Translated: CASSSPGAEAFF.

This rearrangement joins TRBV4-3 to TRBJ2-1; 7 nucleotides align to TRBD1. This CDR3 region has 18 residues. V shed 1 base, J shed 8 bases, and the junction held 17 bases outside the gene matches. The V gene's germline CDR1 is LGHNA and CDR2 YSLEER. CDR3: CASSQGERGRVRFYEQFF. CDR3 DNA sequence: TGCGCCAGCAGCCAAGGGGAAAGGGGGCGCGTCCGTTTCTATGAGCAGTTCTTC.

The chain links TRBV5-1 to TRBJ2-2; the match to TRBD2 covers 11 bases. The V gene's germline CDR1 is SGHRS and CDR2 YFSETQ. Trimming took 2 bases from V and 4 from J; bases not matched to a gene: 4. This CDR3 is 16 amino acids long. The CDR3 loop reads CASSLLAGDSTGELFF. CDR3 in DNA: TGCGCCAGCAGCTTACTAGCGGGAGATAGCACCGGGGAGCTGTTTTTT.

The genes are TRBV5-1 and TRBJ2-7; 7 positions agree with TRBD1. Germline assignment: CDR1 SGHRS and CDR2 YFSETQ. This CDR3 has 15 amino acids. V was clipped by 5 bases and J by 3 bases; unmatched bases: 11. The CDR3 DNA sequence: TGCGCCAGCAGTTTTACAGGGGTCCGAGACTACGAGCAGTACTTC. It codes for CASSFTGVRDYEQYF.

The chain links TRBV6-1 to TRBJ1-5, with D perhaps matching TRBD1 (5 bases). V lost 2 bases and J lost 4, with 9 bases in between. The CDR3 contains 14 residues. Germline-derived CDR1 and CDR2 are MNHNS and SASEGT. The CDR3 nucleotides read TGTGCCAGCAGTGAAACAGGCCCAAATCAGCCCCAGCATTTT. The encoded protein is CASSETGPNQPQHF.

This clone was seen more than once but under ten times. The gene calls are TRBV5-1 and TRBJ2-7; 10 nucleotides line up with TRBD1. Trimming cost V 1 base and J 8 bases; bases outside gene matches: 9. The germline V gene encodes CDR1 SGHRS and CDR2 YFSETQ. This CDR3 comprises 15 residues. The CDR3: CASSLMTGGRAKQYF. The CDR3 nucleotides are TGCGCCAGCAGCTTGATGACAGGGGGCCGGGCTAAGCAGTACTTC.

The V gene is TRBV5-1, the J gene TRBJ2-1, with 16 bases fitting TRBD2. The CDR3 contains 19 residues. CDR1 is SGHRS and CDR2 is YFSETQ in the germline V gene. The trim removed 4 bases at V and 2 bases at J, leaving 9 bases unmatched. CDR3 bases: TGCGCCAGCAGCGACGGGACTAGCGGGAGGGCGGGTACCTACAATGAGCAGTTCTTC. This translates into CASSDGTSGRAGTYNEQFF.

V and J are TRBV7-9 and TRBJ2-3, with TRBD2 as a possible D gene (6 bases). V dropped 4 bases and J dropped 5 bases, with 7 bases sitting between them. CDR3 length: 12 residues. Germline CDR1 and CDR2: SEHNR and FQNEAQ (reference sequence). The CDR3 DNA reads TGTGCCAGCAGCTCCGGGGGAGATACGCAGTATTTT. Protein sequence: CASSSGGDTQYF. Combining the CDR3 with reference TRBV7-9 and TRBJ2-3 gives the whole variable domain DTGVSQNPRHKITKRGQNVTFRCDPISEHNRLYWYRQTLGQGPEFLTYFQNEAQLEKSRLLSDRFSAERPKGSFSTLEIQRTEQGDSAMYLCASSSGGDTQYFGPGTRLTVL.

The genes are TRBV5-8 and TRBJ1-4; no definite D call. This CDR3 is built from 15 residues. The germline CDR1 and CDR2 sequences are SGHTS and YDEGEE. V gave up 4 bases and J gave up 7 bases, with 17 bases separating them. CDR3 coding DNA: TGTGCCAGCAGCGACCGGGCACGAGGAGGTGAAAAACTGTTTTTT. Amino acid sequence: CASSDRARGGEKLFF.

V gene TRBV5-1 combines with J gene TRBJ1-2; D unresolved. CDR1 and CDR2 from the germline V gene are SGHRS and YFSETQ. CDR3 length: 15 residues. V shed 2 bases and J shed 3 bases, with 14 bases lying between them. The CDR3 region has the DNA TGCGCCAGCAGCTTAACGAGGGATTGGTACTATGGCTACACCTTC. Translated: CASSLTRDWYYGYTF.

This chain uses TRBV28 with TRBJ2-5; tentative D call: TRBD1 (5 bases). V lost 9 bases and J lost 1, with 12 bases in between. The germline V gene encodes CDR1 MDHEN and CDR2 SYDVKM. This CDR3 region has 13 residues. CDR3 in DNA: TGTGCCAGTCATACGGACATCCAAGAGACCCAGTACTTC. This translates into CASHTDIQETQYF. The whole variable domain, filled in from reference TRBV28 and TRBJ2-5, reads DVKVTQSSRYLVKRTGEKVFLECVQDMDHENMFWYRQDPGLGLRLIYFSYDVKMKEKGDIPEGYSVSREKKERFSLILESASTNQTSMYLCASHTDIQETQYFGPGTRLLVL.

The chain recombines TRBV27 with TRBJ2-1; tentative D call: TRBD1 (6 bases). The length of the CDR3 is 13 residues. CDR1 and CDR2 (germline): MNHEY, SMNVEV (reference sequence). V shed 7 bases and J shed 10 bases, with 17 bases lying between them. The CDR3 region has the DNA TGTGCCAGCACCCTTACAGGGAACGGCGAGCAGTTCTTC. It yields the protein CASTLTGNGEQFF.

This chain uses TRBV10-3 with TRBJ1-4; D gene ambiguous. The CDR3 is 14 residues long. Germline values: CDR1 ENHRY, CDR2 SYGVKD. Trimming stripped 4 bases from V and 0 bases from J, with 6 bases between. The CDR3: CAISGSATNEKLFF. The CDR3, as DNA: TGTGCCATCAGTGGTAGTGCAACTAATGAAAAACTGTTTTTT.

The chain links TRBV6-5 to TRBJ2-1; 7 nucleotides agree with TRBD2. The CDR3 is made up of 16 amino acids. CDR1 is MNHEY, CDR2 SVGAGI, per germline. Unmatched junction bases numbered 11, after V lost 2 bases and J lost 7 bases. The CDR3 nucleotides are TGTGCCAGCAGTTACGGGGTAGCGGGTACGAGGAATGAGCAGTTCTTC. This gives the protein CASSYGVAGTRNEQFF.

This chain joins TRBV7-2 and TRBJ2-5; 8 bases map to TRBD2. The CDR3 contains 15 residues. The V segment lost 1 base and the J segment 2 bases; nucleotides outside the gene matches: 3. Per the germline V gene, CDR1 is SGHTA and CDR2 is FQGNSA. CDR3: CASSLERGSQETQYF. The CDR3 coding sequence is TGTGCCAGCAGCTTAGAGCGGGGGTCTCAAGAGACCCAGTACTTC.

The chain recombines TRBV30 with TRBJ2-1; TRBD2 agrees at 13 bases. Losses at the gene ends were 0 bases for V and 8 bases for J; bases not matched to a gene: 10. There are 17 residues in the CDR3. CDR1 is GTSNPN, CDR2 SVGIG, per germline (reference sequence). The CDR3 coding sequence is TGTGCCTGGAGTGTACGGACTAGCGGGAGTCTTGTCCATGAGCAGTTCTTC. Residues: CAWSVRTSGSLVHEQFF.

The rearrangement uses TRBV7-8 and TRBJ2-7, with 8 bases matching TRBD2. The CDR3 is 15 residues long. V lost 1 base to trimming and J lost 3 bases; unmatched junction nucleotides: 5. Germline V gene lookup returns CDR1 SGHVS and CDR2 FQNEAQ. The CDR3 bases are TGTGCCAGCAGCTTAGAAGCGGGAGAGAGCTACGAGCAGTACTTC. Translation: CASSLEAGESYEQYF.

The CDR3 coding sequence is TGTGCCAGTAGTATCAACAGGGCGGGCGAGCAGTACTTC. Translation gives CASSINRAGEQYF. This sequence joins TRBV19 and TRBJ2-7; D is perhaps TRBD1 (6 bases). V dropped 3 bases and J dropped 6 bases, with 12 bases sitting between them. The CDR3 extends over 13 amino acids. The germline V gene has CDR1 LNHDA and CDR2 SQIVND (reference sequence).

This chain links TRBV7-9 with TRBJ2-7; D is ambiguous. Trimming removed 5 bases at V and 4 bases at J, with 9 bases between. This CDR3 is 12 amino acids long. In germline, CDR1 is SEHNR, CDR2 FQNEAQ (reference sequence). CDR3 sequence: CASSQDNYEQYF. In DNA, the CDR3 is TGTGCCAGCAGCCAAGACAATTACGAGCAGTACTTC.

This rearrangement joins TRBV4-1 to TRBJ2-5; 7 bases match TRBD2. This CDR3 is built from 15 residues. Germline V lookup: CDR1 MGHRA, CDR2 YSYEKL. V lost 1 base, J lost 4 bases, and 6 bases stayed unmatched. CDR3 DNA: TGCGCCAGCAGCCAAGCGGGGCGGGGGAGAGAGACCCAGTACTTC. Encoded protein: CASSQAGRGRETQYF.

The chain is built from TRBV7-2 and TRBJ1-2; no firm D call. V was shortened by 0 bases and J by 0 bases, with 5 bases between the two germline ends. Germline CDR1 and CDR2: SGHTA and FQGNSA. There are 14 residues in the CDR3. The CDR3 DNA is TGTGCCAGCAGCTTAGCGCGGACTAACTATGGCTACACCTTC. Translating gives CASSLARTNYGYTF. The full variable domain, completed using reference TRBV7-2 and TRBJ1-2, is GAGVSQSPSNKVTEKGKDVELRCDPISGHTALYWYRQSLGQGLEFLIYFQGNSAPDKSGLPSDRFSAERTGGSVSTLTIQRTQQEDSAVYLCASSLARTNYGYTFGSGTRLTVV.

This chain uses TRBV6-4 with TRBJ1-1; D possibly corresponds to TRBD1 (6 bases). The germline V and J ends were trimmed by 5 bases and 4 bases, with 17 bases remaining between them. The CDR3 runs 15 residues. CDR1 and CDR2 (germline): MRHNA, SNTAGT. The CDR3: CASSTNPTGTTEAFF. The CDR3 nucleotides read TGTGCCAGCAGTACGAACCCAACAGGGACCACTGAAGCTTTCTTT.

The rearrangement links TRBV28 to TRBJ2-1; 11 positions agree with TRBD2. V lost 5 bases to trimming and J lost 4 bases; unmatched junction nucleotides: 7. The length of the CDR3 is 16 residues. Germline lookup yields CDR1 MDHEN and CDR2 SYDVKM. The CDR3 region has the DNA TGTGCCAGCAGTCCCAGACTAGCGGGAAGGTACAATGAGCAGTTCTTC. Protein sequence: CASSPRLAGRYNEQFF.

This rearrangement joins TRBV11-3 to TRBJ2-2, with TRBD1 matching over 10 bases. The ends lost 5 bases at V and 9 bases at J; junction bases unmatched: 15. This CDR3 contains 17 residues. Germline CDR1 is SGHNT and CDR2 is YENEEA. The CDR3 DNA sequence: TGTGCCAGCAGCCCCTATCCCCGGGACAGGGGCGAGCGGGAGCTGTTTTTT. Amino acid sequence: CASSPYPRDRGERELFF.

This sequence joins TRBV10-1 and TRBJ2-7, with 11 bases lining up with TRBD2. The V segment lost 4 bases and the J segment 6 bases; nucleotides outside the gene matches: 2. The CDR3 extends over 13 amino acids. The germline V gene has CDR1 WNHNN and CDR2 SYGVQD (reference sequence). CDR3 nucleotides: TGCGCCAGCAGTGCGCTAGCGGGAGGCGAGCAGTACTTC. This encodes CASSALAGGEQYF.

The CDR3 nucleotides read TGTGCCAGCTCACCGCCAGACTACAATGAGCAGTTCTTC. This gives the protein CASSPPDYNEQFF. The V gene is TRBV18, the J gene TRBJ2-1, with D hard to call. The CDR3 is 13 amino acids. CDR1 and CDR2 (germline): KGHSH, LQKENI. Trimming removed 3 bases from V and 3 bases from J, with 6 bases in between. Full variable domain (rest looked up from reference TRBV18 and TRBJ2-1): NAGVMQNPRHLVRRRGQEARLRCSPMKGHSHVYWYRQLPEEGLKFMVYLQKENIIDESGMPKERFSAEFPKEGPSILRIQQVVRGDSAAYFCASSPPDYNEQFFGPGTRLTVL.

The chain's CDR3 is CASSIGLAGAGRNEQFF. DNA for the CDR3: TGTGCCAGTAGTATAGGGCTAGCGGGAGCGGGTCGGAATGAGCAGTTCTTC. The gene calls are TRBV19 and TRBJ2-1; 10 bases line up with TRBD2. Germline-derived CDR1 and CDR2 are LNHDA and SQIVND (reference sequence). With 1 base clipped from V and 7 bases from J, the junction kept 10 bases outside the gene matches. The CDR3 length is 17 residues.